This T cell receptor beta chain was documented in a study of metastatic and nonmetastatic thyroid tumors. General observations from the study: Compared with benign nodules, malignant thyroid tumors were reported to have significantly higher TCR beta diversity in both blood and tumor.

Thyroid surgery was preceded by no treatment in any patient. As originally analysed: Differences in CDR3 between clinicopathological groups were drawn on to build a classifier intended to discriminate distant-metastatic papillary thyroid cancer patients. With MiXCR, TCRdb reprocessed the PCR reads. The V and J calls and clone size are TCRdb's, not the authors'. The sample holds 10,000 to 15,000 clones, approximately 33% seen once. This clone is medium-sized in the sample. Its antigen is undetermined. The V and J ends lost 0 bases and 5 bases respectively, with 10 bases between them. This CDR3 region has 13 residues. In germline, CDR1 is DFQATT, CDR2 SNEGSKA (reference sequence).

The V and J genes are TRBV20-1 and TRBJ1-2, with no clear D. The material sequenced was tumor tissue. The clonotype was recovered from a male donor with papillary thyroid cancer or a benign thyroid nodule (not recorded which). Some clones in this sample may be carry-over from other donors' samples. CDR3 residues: CSAREKARYGYTF. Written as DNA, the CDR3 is TGCAGTGCTAGAGAAAAGGCGCGGTATGGCTACACCTTC.